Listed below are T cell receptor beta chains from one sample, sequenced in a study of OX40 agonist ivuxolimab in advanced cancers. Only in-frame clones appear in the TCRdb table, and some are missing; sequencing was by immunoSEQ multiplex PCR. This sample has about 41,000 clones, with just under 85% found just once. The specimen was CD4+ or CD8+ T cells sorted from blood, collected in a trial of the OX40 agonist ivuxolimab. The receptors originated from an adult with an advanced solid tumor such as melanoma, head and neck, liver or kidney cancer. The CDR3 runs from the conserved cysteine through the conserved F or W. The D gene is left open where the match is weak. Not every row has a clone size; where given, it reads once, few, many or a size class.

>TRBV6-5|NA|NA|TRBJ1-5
TGTGCCAGCAGTTACGGGGCCCTTAACCAGCCCCAGCATTTT
CASSYGALNQPQHF
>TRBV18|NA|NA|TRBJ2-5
TGTGCCAGCTCACCAACGACGGGACAAGAGACCCAGTACTTC
CASSPTTGQETQYF
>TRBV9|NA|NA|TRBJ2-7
TGTGCCAGCAGCTCCCTCTTCTCTGACGAGCAGTACTTC
CASSSLFSDEQYF
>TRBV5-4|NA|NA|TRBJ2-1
TGTGCCAGCAGCTTAGCGTTTATGGCAGGGAACAGCAATGAGCAGTTCTTC
CASSLAFMAGNSNEQFF
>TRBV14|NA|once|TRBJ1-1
TGTGCCAGCAGCCAAGAGCTGAGGCAGGGAAACACTGAAGCTTTCTTT
CASSQELRQGNTEAFF
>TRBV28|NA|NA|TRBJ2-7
TGTGCCAGCAGTTTTCTAGCGTTAGAGGCCCCCGAGCAGTACTTC
CASSFLALEAPEQYF
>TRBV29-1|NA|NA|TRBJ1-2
TGCAGCCTCAAAGGGGGAAACTATGGCTACACCTTC
CSLKGGNYGYTF
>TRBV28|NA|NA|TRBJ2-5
TGTGCCAGCAGTTCCAATTTGGAGACCCAGTACTTC
CASSSNLETQYF
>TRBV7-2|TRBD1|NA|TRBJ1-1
TGTGCCAGCAGCCTTCAGGGGGCGAAGGCTGAAGCTTTCTTT
CASSLQGAKAEAFF
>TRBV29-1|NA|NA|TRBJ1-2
TGCAGCGTTGACCAGCTCAACTATGGCTACACCTTC
CSVDQLNYGYTF
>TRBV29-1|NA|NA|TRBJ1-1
TGCAGCGTTGATCCGCGGGTTGGAACTGAAGCTTTCTTT
CSVDPRVGTEAFF
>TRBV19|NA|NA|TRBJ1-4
TGTGCCAGTAGTATTACCCCGCCTAATGAAAAACTGTTTTTT
CASSITPPNEKLFF
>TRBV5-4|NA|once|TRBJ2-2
TGTGCCAGCAGCTTGGTCTATGGGACCGGGGAGCTGTTTTTT
CASSLVYGTGELFF
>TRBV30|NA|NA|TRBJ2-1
TGTGCCTGGAGTGCAGCCCTAGTGACCCGAACCAATGAGCAGTTCTTC
CAWSAALVTRTNEQFF
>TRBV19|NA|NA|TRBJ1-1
TGTGCCAGTAGTATAGGCGGAACCAAGACGGCTGAAGCTTTCTTT
CASSIGGTKTAEAFF
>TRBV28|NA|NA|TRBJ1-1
TGTGCCAGCAGCCTGCTAATGAACACTGAAGCTTTCTTT
CASSLLMNTEAFF
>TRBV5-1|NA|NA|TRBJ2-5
TGCGCCAGCAGCTTCACGGCGGGCCAAGAGACCCAGTACTTC
CASSFTAGQETQYF
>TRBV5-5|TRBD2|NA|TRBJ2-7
TGTGCCAGCAGCCCCACCCCCGGGACTAGCGTCTACGAGCAGTACTTC
CASSPTPGTSVYEQYF
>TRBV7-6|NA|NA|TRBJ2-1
TGTGCCAGCAGCTTCGCTCAAATCAATGAGCAGTTCTTC
CASSFAQINEQFF
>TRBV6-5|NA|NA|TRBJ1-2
TGTGCCAGCAGTTTTCAGGGGTACGGCTACACCTTC
CASSFQGYGYTF
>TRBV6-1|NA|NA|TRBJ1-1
TGTGCCAGCATTACGGACAGGAACACTGAAGCTTTCTTT
CASITDRNTEAFF
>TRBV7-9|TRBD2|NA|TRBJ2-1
TGTGCCAGCAGCTCCTCAGGACTAGCGGGAGTGGACAATGAGCAGTTCTTC
CASSSSGLAGVDNEQFF
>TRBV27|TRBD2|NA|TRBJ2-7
TGTGCCAGCAGGGCTAGCGGGAGCTACGAGCAGTACTTC
CASRASGSYEQYF
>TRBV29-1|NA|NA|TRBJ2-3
TGCAGCGCTGTACAACAGGGAGGGAGCACAGATACGCAGTATTTT
CSAVQQGGSTDTQYF
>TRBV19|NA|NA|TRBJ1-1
TGTGCCAGCAGACCCGGGGGAGGGCCTGAAGCTTTCTTT
CASRPGGGPEAFF
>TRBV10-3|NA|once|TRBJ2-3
TGTGCCATCAGTTCTAGCACAGATACGCAGTATTTT
CAISSSTDTQYF
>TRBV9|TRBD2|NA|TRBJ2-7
TGTGCCAGCAGCCGGACTAGCGGGAGTTACGAGCAGTACTTC
CASSRTSGSYEQYF
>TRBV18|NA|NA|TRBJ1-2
TGTGCCAGCTCACCTACCGGACAGCTCTATGGCTACACCTTC
CASSPTGQLYGYTF
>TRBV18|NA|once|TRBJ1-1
TGTGCCAGCTCACCACCGAGTAAGTGGACCCATGGGCTAGCTTTCTTT
CASSPPSKWTHGLAFF
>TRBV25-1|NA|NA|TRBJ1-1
TGTGCCAGCAGTGACTCGGGGGTCATGAACACTGAAGCTTTCTTT
CASSDSGVMNTEAFF
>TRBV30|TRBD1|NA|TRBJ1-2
TGTGCCTGGAGTGCCGGGACAGGGAGTTATGGCTACACCTTC
CAWSAGTGSYGYTF
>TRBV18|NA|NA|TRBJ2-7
TGTGCCAGCTCACCACAGGGGGATCCCTACGAGCAGTACTTC
CASSPQGDPYEQYF
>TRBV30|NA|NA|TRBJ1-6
TGTGCCTGGACCCTCGGGGGGGGATGGGGCCTTAATTCACCCCTCCACTTT
CAWTLGGGWGLNSPLHF
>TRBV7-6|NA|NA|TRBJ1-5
TGTGCCAGCAGCTTGAATAGCAATCAGCCCCAGCATTTT
CASSLNSNQPQHF
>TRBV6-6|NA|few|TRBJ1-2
TGTGCCAGCAGTCCCCCCGACGGAGTCTATGGCTACACCTTC
CASSPPDGVYGYTF
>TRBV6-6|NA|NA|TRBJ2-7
TGTGCCAGCACCGCCGACGGCGACGGCGAGCAGTACTTC
CASTADGDGEQYF
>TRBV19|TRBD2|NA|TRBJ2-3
TGTGCCAGTAGTGCCCGCCGTCGGGGCGGGAGGATCACAGATACGCAGTATTTT
CASSARRRGGRITDTQYF
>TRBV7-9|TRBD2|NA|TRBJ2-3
TGTGCCAGCAGGCCTAGCGGGACTAGCGTACGCACAGATACGCAGTATTTT
CASRPSGTSVRTDTQYF
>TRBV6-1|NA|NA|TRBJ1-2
TGTGCCAGCAGTGATGTACGTTCAACCTATGGCTACACCTTC
CASSDVRSTYGYTF
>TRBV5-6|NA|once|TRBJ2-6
TGTGCCAGCAGCTTTGGGGGAATTGGGGCCAACGTCCTGACTTTC
CASSFGGIGANVLTF
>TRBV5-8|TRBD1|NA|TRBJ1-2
TGTGCCAGCAGCACGGACAGGGGGCTTTATGGCTACACCTTC
CASSTDRGLYGYTF
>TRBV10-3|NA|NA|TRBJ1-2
TGTGCCATCAGTGAGTCGGGACACATCTATGGCTACACCTTC
CAISESGHIYGYTF
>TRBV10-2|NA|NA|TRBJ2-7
TGCGCCAGCAGAGAGAGGGTCCCCTACGAGCAGTACTTC
CASRERVPYEQYF
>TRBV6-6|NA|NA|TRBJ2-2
TGTGCCAGCAGTGAGGGGGGCTTGAACACCGGGGAGCTGTTTTTT
CASSEGGLNTGELFF
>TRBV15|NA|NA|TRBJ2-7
TGTGCCACCAGCAGAGAGGCCAGAGTTTACGAGCAGTACTTC
CATSREARVYEQYF
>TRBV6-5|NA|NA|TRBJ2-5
TGTGCCAGCAGTTCTCTATGGGGGTCCCAAGAGACCCAGTACTTC
CASSSLWGSQETQYF
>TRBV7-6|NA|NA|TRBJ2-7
TGTGCCAGCAGCCTCAGGACCGTCCGCGACGAGCAGTACTTC
CASSLRTVRDEQYF